A selection of T cell receptor beta chains follows, all from one sample in a study of lymphopenia after photon versus proton radiotherapy. Assay: immunoSEQ multiplex PCR; the TCRdb copy retains only in-frame clones and omits some. This table has about 83,000 clones, over 70% appearing once. The source was peripheral blood, collected from a patient treated with proton-based radiotherapy. The receptor set was obtained from a man aged 55 to 70 with pancreatic cancer. CDR3s include the opening cysteine and the closing phenylalanine or tryptophan. Each record gives: D gene, CDR3 length, V gene, J gene, clone size, CDR3 protein, CDR3 DNA. The D gene is left open where the match is weak. Size values are once, few and many counts, or a class for expanded clones, and some rows have none.

-	12	TRBV11-2	TRBJ1-1	-	CASSLDEGEAFF	TGTGCCAGCAGCTTAGACGAGGGAGAAGCTTTCTTT
-	13	TRBV19	TRBJ1-2	-	CASSMAGAGGYTF	TGTGCCAGTAGTATGGCAGGGGCTGGAGGCTACACCTTC
-	13	TRBV6-1	TRBJ1-1	-	CASSEVRQREAFF	TGTGCCAGCAGTGAAGTAAGACAGAGAGAAGCTTTCTTT
-	15	TRBV6-5	TRBJ2-1	-	CASRRTGTRYNEQFF	TGTGCCAGCAGGCGTACCGGGACGAGATACAATGAGCAGTTCTTC
-	16	TRBV9	TRBJ2-1	-	CASSVGGGLSYNEQFF	TGTGCCAGCAGCGTAGGTGGGGGACTCTCCTACAATGAGCAGTTCTTC
-	14	TRBV7-2	TRBJ2-7	-	CASSLGRGGYEQYF	TGTGCCAGCAGCTTAGGTAGGGGGGGGTACGAGCAGTACTTC
-	13	TRBV2	TRBJ1-5	-	CASSSRGDQPQHF	TGTGCCAGCAGTTCGAGAGGGGATCAGCCCCAGCATTTT
-	14	TRBV5-1	TRBJ1-2	-	CASSLTGYDYGYTF	TGCGCCAGCAGCTTGACAGGGTACGACTATGGCTACACCTTC
-	13	TRBV15	TRBJ1-5	few	CATRTTGGQPQHF	TGTGCCACCAGGACGACCGGGGGGCAGCCCCAGCATTTT
-	11	TRBV13	TRBJ1-1	-	CASSLNREAFF	TGTGCCAGCAGCTTAAACAGAGAAGCTTTCTTT
-	15	TRBV2	TRBJ1-2	-	CASSAGQGSVYGYTF	TGTGCCAGCAGTGCCGGGCAGGGGAGTGTCTATGGCTACACCTTC
TRBD1	15	TRBV19	TRBJ2-2	-	CAVKPGTGLAGELFF	TGTGCCGTAAAACCCGGGACAGGGTTGGCCGGGGAGCTGTTTTTT
-	13	TRBV7-3	TRBJ2-7	-	CASSFAGQYEQYF	TGTGCCAGCAGCTTCGCAGGACAGTACGAGCAGTACTTC
-	15	TRBV7-9	TRBJ2-2	-	CASSLAGVVTGELFF	TGTGCCAGCAGCTTAGCGGGAGTGGTCACCGGGGAGCTGTTTTTT
-	14	TRBV6-5	TRBJ2-7	-	CASRPRQSSYEQYF	TGTGCCAGCAGACCGAGACAGAGCTCCTACGAGCAGTACTTC
-	13	TRBV4-1	TRBJ2-7	once	CASSQVFPREQYF	TGCGCCAGCAGCCAAGTTTTCCCCCGCGAGCAGTACTTC
-	13	TRBV29-1	TRBJ2-4	-	CSARGLSKNIQYF	TGCAGCGCGCGGGGACTCTCCAAAAACATTCAGTACTTC
TRBD1	12	TRBV25-1	TRBJ1-4	few	CASKGQVGKLFF	TGTGCCAGCAAGGGACAGGTCGGAAAACTGTTTTTT
TRBD1	16	TRBV6-6	TRBJ2-2	once	CASSTPRDRGTGELFF	TGTGCCAGCAGTACACCCAGGGACAGGGGCACCGGGGAGCTGTTTTTT
-	13	TRBV18	TRBJ1-4	few	CASSRTEFEKLFF	TGTGCCAGCTCGCGGACCGAATTTGAAAAACTGTTTTTT
TRBD1	17	TRBV5-1	TRBJ2-5	-	CASSTGQGENDGETQYF	TGCGCCAGCAGCACCGGACAGGGGGAAAATGATGGAGAGACCCAGTACTTC
-	14	TRBV2	TRBJ1-1	-	CASSPRETGTEAFF	TGTGCCAGCAGTCCTCGGGAGACGGGCACTGAAGCTTTCTTT